This TCR beta chain is from a study of cytomegalovirus exposure and HLA in healthy donors. Study-level results: V segments that were indistinguishable, TRBV6-2 and TRBV6-3 among them, were omitted from analysis. From TCR beta sequences, most subjects' HLA-A and HLA-B alleles were reportedly predicted accurately.

V dropped 2 bases and J dropped 8; count of bases not matched to a gene: 0. The CDR3 loop spans 13 amino acids. Germline lookup yields CDR1 MNHEY and CDR2 SMNVEV (reference sequence). Both 60 Vbeta primers and 13 Jbeta primers went into the PCR. Libraries were prepared by immunoSEQ multiplex PCR; TCRdb keeps only in-frame clonotypes and omits some of them. The table includes 150,000 to 160,000 clones, nearly 80% detected once. This clone was seen a single time. Its antigen is not known. The receptor was derived from a man aged 25-45 years in good health and CMV-seropositive. V and J are TRBV27 and TRBJ2-4; 10 bases align to TRBD2. Sequences were obtained from PBMCs. CDR3 DNA sequence: TGTGCCAGCAGTTTAAGCGGGAGGGACATTCAGTACTTC. This sequence encodes CASSLSGRDIQYF.